This entry lists 10 T cell receptor beta chains sequenced from one sample in a study of tumor-infiltrating lymphocytes in primary liver carcinoma. Starting material of 500 ng total RNA yielded TCR beta cDNA via a constant-region primer. Slightly modified ARM-PCR with three nested multiplex PCR rounds yielded TCR beta libraries. Amplification in the first two PCR rounds was performed using TRBV1-TRBV30 forward primers and a C-beta reverse primer for 9 to 11 cycles each. TCRdb itself ran the multiplex PCR reads through MiXCR, one entry per CDR3 protein. The sample carries tens of thousands of distinct CDR3 sequences, roughly three quarters recorded once. Unsorted bulk tissue (roughly 17-33 mg) underwent RNA and DNA co-extraction. Specimen: liver tumor tissue from sampling region 4. As for subset: tumor region T4, right-lateral pole. Receptors were obtained from a woman aged 30 to 39 with primary liver carcinoma and hepatitis B virus infection.

A word on this clonotype: The junction and the germline gene differ at one end; a read error may be behind it. The chain carries TRBV12-3 or TRBV12-4 and TRBJ2-7; the D gene could be TRBD1 or TRBD2 (6 bases each). CDR3 length equals 15 residues. CDR3 coding DNA: TGTGCCAGCAGTTTTCGGGGGCAGGGTAATTACGAGCAGCACTTC. Translation: CASSFRGQGNYEQHF.

This clonotype was detected once. At one of its ends the junction is not consistent with the germline gene, which may arise from a read error. CDR3: CATSESASRQEAQYF. CDR3 sequence (DNA): TGTGCCACCAGTGAGTCGGCTAGCAGACAAGAAGCCCAGTACTTC. V gene TRBV10-3 combines with J gene TRBJ2-5; the D gene is possibly TRBD2 (5 bases). CDR1 ENHRY and CDR2 SYGVKD come from the germline V gene. This CDR3 contains 15 residues.

Details on this clonotype: The junction does not match germline at one end; this may be a read error. The chain uses TRBV6-5 and TRBJ2-7, with TRBD1 as a possible D gene (6 bases). CDR1 is MNHEY, CDR2 SVGAGI, per germline. This CDR3 contains 15 residues. The CDR3 nucleotides read TGTGCTAGCAGCAACAAGGACAGCAGCTCCTACGAACAGTACTTC. Translating gives CASSNKDSSSYEQYF.

This clonotype was seen a single time. V is TRBV5-4 and J is TRBJ2-3; the D is unclear. V was clipped by 4 bases and J by 3 bases, with 21 bases between them. The CDR3 contains 17 residues. Per the germline V gene, CDR1 is SGHNT and CDR2 is YYREEE (reference sequence). Written as DNA, the CDR3 is TGTGCCAGCAGCGTAGACGGATACTCTCCACCTACAGATACGCAGTATTTT. It yields the protein CASSVDGYSPPTDTQYF.

This clonotype appeared a single time. One junction end does not reproduce the germline sequence, and a read error may be involved. The DNA for the CDR3 is TGTGCCACCAGTGATTCTAAAACAGGGGGGAATGAAAAACTGATTTTT. Protein sequence: CATSDSKTGGNEKLIF. The chain has TRBV24-1 and TRBJ1-4; 8 nucleotides match TRBD1. Germline V lookup: CDR1 KGHDR, CDR2 SFDVKD. The CDR3 sequence is 16 residues long.

The V call is TRBV4-3, the J call TRBJ2-7; tentatively, D is TRBD2 (6 bases). The CDR3 totals 18 residues. Germline assignment: CDR1 LGHNA and CDR2 YSLEER. Written as DNA, the CDR3 is TGCGACAGGAGCCAAGCTGTGACGGAGGGTCACATTAGCTACGAGCAGTACTTC. Protein: CDRSQAVTEGHISYEQYF.

About this clonotype: This CDR3 is missing its conserved last phenylalanine or tryptophan, likely due to a read error. The rearrangement uses TRBV6-2 or TRBV6-3 and TRBJ2-2; D may be TRBD1 or TRBD2 (5 bases each). This CDR3 is 15 amino acids long. Germline V gene lookup returns CDR1 MNHEY and CDR2 SVGEGT. The DNA of the CDR3 is TGTGCTAGCAGTCGGGGCGATTGGAGCACCGGGGAGCTGTTTTCT. It encodes CASSRGDWSTGELFS.

V usage is TRBV12-3 or TRBV12-4 and J usage is TRBJ2-1; 9 bases map to TRBD2. V dropped 6 bases and J dropped 6; count of bases not matched to a gene: 12. The CDR3 is made up of 16 amino acids. The CDR3 sequence is CASRPFGLARGNEQFF. The CDR3 region has the DNA TGTGCCAGCAGGCCCTTCGGACTAGCGCGGGGCAATGAGCAGTTCTTC.

This chain uses TRBV11-3 with TRBJ2-1; 10 bases agree with TRBD2. J gave up 9 bases and V 5 bases, and 10 bases lay outside the gene matches. Germline V gene data show CDR1 as SGHNT and CDR2 as YENEEA. This CDR3 has 15 residues. CDR3 sequence: CASSRLAGGACEQFF. DNA of the CDR3: TGTGCCAGCAGCCGACTAGCGGGTGGGGCGTGTGAGCAGTTCTTC.

For this clonotype: One end of the junction does not line up with germline, which may come from a read error. The chain has TRBV4-1 and TRBJ1-4; D is unresolved. The germline V gene has CDR1 MGHRA and CDR2 YSYEKL. This CDR3 is 10 amino acids long. Written as DNA, the CDR3 is TGCGCCAGTGGTTATGAAAAACTGCCTTTT. It translates to CASGYEKLPF.